The present TCR beta chain was sequenced within a study of T-cell memory formation after mild COVID-19. Study details: In these data, TCR clusters were largely donor specific. Overall study results and limits: Pre-infection memory contained some responding clones, which suggested that cross-reactive memory had joined. Among contracting clones, CD4+ were mainly CM/EM and CD8+ enriched in EMRA.

CDR1 is SNHLY and CDR2 is FYNNEI in the germline V gene. V lost 6 bases to trimming and J lost 2 bases; unmatched junction nucleotides: 5. The CDR3 is 14 residues long. Points on this clonotype: Its antigen remains unidentified.

The 5'RACE method, run with constant-segment primers, produced TCR alpha and TCR beta cDNA libraries (carrying sample barcodes and UMIs). MiXCR, applied by TCRdb to the 5' RACE reads, yields one record per CDR3 protein. The sample shows 350,000 to 500,000 distinct CDR3 sequences, less than 25% of them seen only once. The specimen sequenced was PBMCs or a T cell subset sorted from them (not recorded which). V is TRBV2 and J is TRBJ2-7, with 9 positions matching TRBD1. The TCR originated in an adult woman who had mild COVID-19 (a few samples of this study predate the infection). Cell type and time point are not known. The CDR3 loop reads CASRDRDRAYEQYF. The DNA of the CDR3 is TGTGCCAGCAGGGACCGGGACAGGGCCTACGAGCAGTACTTC.